The 27 T cell receptor beta chains listed next were all sequenced from one sample in a study of T cell repertoires in cytomegalovirus infection. TCRdb reanalysed the reads using MiXCR and keeps one entry per CDR3 protein. The sample lists about half a million distinct CDR3 sequences, approximately 46% occurring once. These receptors are not linked to any known antigen. The sequencing used cultured PBMCs, collected from culture after CMV antigen stimulation. These receptors were taken from a human donor in good health (CMV status not recorded). Some clones in this sample may be carry-over from other donors' samples.

The CDR3 DNA reads as TGTGCCAGCAGCCGCCGGTTAGCTTATTCACCCCTCCACTTT. Translating it yields CASSRRLAYSPLHF. J is TRBJ1-6 and V is TRBV7-2; unclear D gene. Germline V gene lookup returns CDR1 SGHTA and CDR2 FQGNSA. The CDR3 totals 14 residues. V was shortened by 5 bases and J by 8 bases, with 13 bases between the two germline ends.

This clonotype was observed a handful of times. The chain couples TRBV7-8 to TRBJ1-4; 7 bases line up with TRBD1. With V trimmed by 1 base and J by 3 bases, 8 bases remained unmatched. Germline CDR1 and CDR2: SGHVS and FQNEAQ. CDR3 length: 17 amino acids. Here the CDR3 DNA reads TGTGCCAGCAGCTTAGAACCAGGGGGGTTACCTAATGAAAAACTGTTTTTT. As protein: CASSLEPGGLPNEKLFF.

This clonotype came up a few times. This rearrangement joins TRBV7-2 to TRBJ2-4; 10 nucleotides line up with TRBD2. Trimming cost V 5 bases and J 7 bases; bases outside gene matches: 5. The CDR3 is 14 amino acids. Germline V gene lookup returns CDR1 SGHTA and CDR2 FQGNSA. The CDR3 reads CASSIPGLANIQYF. The DNA of the CDR3 is TGTGCCAGCAGCATCCCGGGACTAGCGAACATTCAGTACTTC.

The chain links TRBV2 to TRBJ2-1; possible D gene TRBD1, 6 bases. The CDR3 loop spans 16 amino acids. V was trimmed by 6 bases and J by 5 bases, leaving 20 bases between them. Germline V gene data show CDR1 as SNHLY and CDR2 as FYNNEI. CDR3 DNA sequence: TGTGCCAGCAGCTCGACCCTTGAGGGGGTGGACAATGAGCAGTTCTTC. Encoded protein: CASSSTLEGVDNEQFF.

This chain connects TRBV20-1 to TRBJ1-4; D may be TRBD1 (5 bases). The CDR3 has 13 amino acids. Germline assignment: CDR1 DFQATT and CDR2 SNEGSKA (reference sequence). Trimming took off 1 base at V and 8 bases at J, with 11 bases between the two ends. CDR3 sequence: CSARATGGEKLFF. DNA of the CDR3: TGCAGTGCTAGAGCCACAGGTGGCGAAAAACTGTTTTTT.

The CDR3 loop reads CASSLDRDSQPGESSYEQYF. Written as DNA, the CDR3 is TGTGCCAGCAGCTTAGATAGGGACAGCCAACCCGGCGAAAGCTCCTACGAGCAGTACTTC. J is TRBJ2-7 and V is TRBV11-2, with TRBD1 identical over 7 bases. The V gene's germline CDR1 is SGHAT and CDR2 FQNNGV. V lost 0 bases, J lost 0 bases, and 17 bases stayed unmatched. The CDR3 has 20 residues. The complete variable domain, with remaining parts taken from reference TRBV11-2 and TRBJ2-7, reads EAGVAQSPRYKIIEKRQSVAFWCNPISGHATLYWYQQILGQGPKLLIQFQNNGVVDDSQLPKDRFSAERLKGVDSTLKIQPAKLEDSAVYLCASSLDRDSQPGESSYEQYFGPGTRLTVT.

The chain has TRBV24-1 and TRBJ2-1; the D call may be TRBD1 or TRBD2 (5 bases each). Germline V lookup: CDR1 KGHDR, CDR2 SFDVKD. V was cut by 2 bases and J by 2 bases, with 18 bases left in between. The CDR3 consists of 18 residues. CDR3 amino acids: CATSDSPGTSVPYNEQFF. The CDR3 DNA is TGTGCCACCAGTGATTCACCCGGGACCTCCGTCCCCTACAATGAGCAGTTCTTC.

This clonotype turned up a few times. V gene TRBV12-3 or TRBV12-4 combines with J gene TRBJ2-5, with 8 bases matching TRBD2. The CDR3 extends over 15 amino acids. V shed 6 bases and J 4 bases; nucleotides not matched to a gene: 10. Written as DNA, the CDR3 is TGTGCCAGCAGAGACGGGGCGGGGGGACGAGAGACCCAGTACTTC. Protein product: CASRDGAGGRETQYF.

This chain links TRBV6-2 or TRBV6-3 with TRBJ2-5; D is possibly TRBD2 (6 bases). The germline gives CDR1 MNHEY, CDR2 SVGEGT. This CDR3 comprises 16 residues. The germline V and J ends were trimmed by 5 bases and 3 bases, with 19 bases remaining between them. The CDR3 is CASSVGPRGIEETQYF. CDR3 coding DNA: TGTGCCAGCAGTGTAGGGCCCCGGGGGATAGAAGAGACCCAGTACTTC.

The J gene is TRBJ1-6, the V gene TRBV7-2; 8 bases fit TRBD1. The CDR3 sequence is 15 residues long. In germline, CDR1 is SGHTA, CDR2 FQGNSA. The V segment lost 4 bases and the J segment 7 bases; nucleotides outside the gene matches: 6. The CDR3 nucleotides are TGTGCCAGCAGCTCGCGACAGGGGAGGAATTCACCCCTCCACTTT. Translation gives CASSSRQGRNSPLHF. Filled out from reference TRBV7-2 and TRBJ1-6, the complete variable domain reads GAGVSQSPSNKVTEKGKDVELRCDPISGHTALYWYRQSLGQGLEFLIYFQGNSAPDKSGLPSDRFSAERTGGSVSTLTIQRTQQEDSAVYLCASSSRQGRNSPLHFGNGTRLTVT.

This clonotype was seen more than once but under ten times. The V call is TRBV7-2, the J call TRBJ2-3; 15 bases are shared with TRBD2. CDR1 is SGHTA, CDR2 FQGNSA, per germline. The trim removed 5 bases at V and 7 bases at J, leaving 7 bases unmatched. The CDR3 sequence is 16 residues long. The CDR3, as DNA: TGTGCCAGCAGCCCCGGGACTAGCGGGAGGTCAAATACGCAGTATTTT. It translates to CASSPGTSGRSNTQYF.

This clonotype occurred once. This chain uses TRBV5-6 with TRBJ1-2, with 8 positions matching TRBD1. This CDR3 has 15 residues. Germline loops: CDR1 SGHDT, CDR2 YYEEEE. The J segment lost 2 bases and the V segment lost 5 bases, leaving 8 bases of the junction unmatched. The CDR3 reads CASSKGDRRNYGYTF. CDR3 DNA sequence: TGTGCCAGCAGTAAAGGGGACAGGAGAAACTATGGCTACACCTTC.

This clonotype was counted between two and nine times. The chain uses TRBV12-3 or TRBV12-4 and TRBJ2-1; D is possibly TRBD2 (5 bases). V shed 3 bases and J shed 2 bases, with 11 bases lying between them. This CDR3 has 15 amino acids. The DNA of the CDR3 is TGTGCCAGCAGTTTCAGCGGTTTCACCTACAATGAGCAGTTCTTC. Translation gives CASSFSGFTYNEQFF.

The chain joins TRBV20-1 to TRBJ2-7; D uncertain. CDR1 and CDR2 (germline): DFQATT, SNEGSKA (reference sequence). Trimming stripped 3 bases from V and 3 bases from J, with 12 bases between. This CDR3 is built from 13 residues. The CDR3 DNA reads TGCAGTGCTAGTGGGCGGCCGATCTACGAGCAGTACTTC. This gives the protein CSASGRPIYEQYF.

The chain has TRBV6-2 or TRBV6-3 and TRBJ2-1, with 7 positions matching TRBD2. V shed 7 bases and J 8 bases; nucleotides not matched to a gene: 17. This CDR3 region has 16 residues. The germline V gene has CDR1 MNHEY and CDR2 SVGEGT. The CDR3 coding sequence is TGTGCCAGCAACTACAGCCCGGGGGGAATGGTATATGAGCAGTTCTTC. It specifies CASNYSPGGMVYEQFF.

CDR3 sequence reads: CASSQTSAFSYEQYF. The CDR3 DNA is TGTGCCAGCAGTCAGACTAGCGCCTTCTCCTACGAGCAGTACTTC. This chain links TRBV27 with TRBJ2-7, with 8 bases identical to TRBD2. The CDR3 runs 15 residues. V shed 5 bases, J shed 0 bases, and the junction held 6 bases outside the gene matches. The germline gives CDR1 MNHEY, CDR2 SMNVEV (reference sequence).

This clonotype has just a few counts. V is TRBV7-8 and J is TRBJ2-7; tentatively, D is TRBD2 (5 bases). The CDR3 loop spans 12 amino acids. Trimming removed 5 bases from V and 6 bases from J, with 11 bases in between. Germline V gene sequence: CDR1 SGHVS, CDR2 FQNEAQ. The CDR3 sequence is CASSPTAGEQYF. CDR3 DNA sequence: TGTGCCAGCAGCCCCACGGCGGGCGAGCAGTACTTC.

V gene TRBV7-2 combines with J gene TRBJ1-5, with unresolved D. Germline lookup yields CDR1 SGHTA and CDR2 FQGNSA. The V end lost 5 bases, the J end lost 5 bases, and 16 bases lay between the germline ends. The CDR3 is 15 residues long. The CDR3 nucleotides are TGTGCCAGCAGCGTTAGCCGAGGGTGGGATCAGCCCCAGCATTTT. Translated: CASSVSRGWDQPQHF.

The CDR3 coding sequence is TGTGCCAGCGCCCGGGACGGTTTGAACACTGAAGCTTTCTTT. Translating it yields CASARDGLNTEAFF. V is TRBV2 and J is TRBJ1-1, with a tentative D call TRBD1 (5 bases). The CDR3 runs 14 residues. Germline loops: CDR1 SNHLY, CDR2 FYNNEI. V lost 8 bases and J 0 bases, leaving 13 bases between the germline ends.

The rearrangement uses TRBV12-3 or TRBV12-4 and TRBJ1-5, with D unresolved. The germline V and J ends were trimmed by 4 bases and 6 bases, with 19 bases remaining between them. This CDR3 is built from 16 residues. The CDR3 DNA reads as TGTGCCAGCAGTTCGAGAGGTGTGGGCGGCGGTCAGCCCCAGCATTTT. Amino acid sequence: CASSSRGVGGGQPQHF.

In its sample, this clonotype was seen many times. A junction end diverges from the germline sequence, so it may reflect a read error. This sequence joins TRBV5-1 and TRBJ1-5; D is unresolved. The CDR3 runs to 12 residues. Per germline, CDR1 SGHRS and CDR2 YFSETQ. The CDR3 reads CASSLEGQPQHF. Written as DNA, the CDR3 is TGTGCCAGCAGCTTAGAAGGTCAGCCCCAGCATTTT. The complete variable domain, with remaining parts taken from reference TRBV5-1 and TRBJ1-5, reads KAGVTQTPRYLIKTRGQQVTLSCSPISGHRSVSWYQQTPGQGLQFLFEYFSETQRNKGNFPGRFSGRQFSNSRSEMNVSTLELGDSALYLCASSLEGQPQHFGDGTRLSIL.

J is TRBJ2-3 and V is TRBV20-1, with 13 bases that match TRBD2. Germline V gives CDR1 DFQATT, CDR2 SNEGSKA (reference sequence). V lost 3 bases, J lost 14 bases, and 11 bases stayed unmatched. This CDR3 spans 14 amino acids. The CDR3 loop is CSASAFGLAGAGYF. The CDR3, as DNA: TGCAGTGCTAGCGCATTCGGACTAGCGGGAGCTGGGTATTTT.

This sequence joins TRBV12-3 or TRBV12-4 and TRBJ2-7; tentative D call: TRBD2 (5 bases). V was trimmed by 2 bases and J by 3 bases, leaving 14 bases between them. The CDR3 length is 15 residues. DNA of the CDR3: TGTGCCAGCAGTTTATATGAGGGCCTAAGCTACGAGCAGTACTTC. It is translated as CASSLYEGLSYEQYF.

The chain uses TRBV7-8 and TRBJ2-2, with 9 bases identical to TRBD2. The CDR3 is 16 amino acids. Germline CDR1 is SGHVS and CDR2 is FQNEAQ. The trim removed 1 base at V and 3 bases at J, leaving 3 bases unmatched. CDR3: CASSLGGGVDTGELFF. In nucleotides, the CDR3 is TGTGCCAGCAGCTTAGGCGGGGGGGTGGACACCGGGGAGCTGTTTTTT.

This clonotype has at least ten counts. The J gene is TRBJ1-2, the V gene TRBV7-8; D remains ambiguous. Germline V CDR1 and CDR2: SGHVS, FQNEAQ. CDR3 length: 14 amino acids. Trimming cost V 1 base and J 5 bases, with 11 bases left between them. The CDR3 bases are TGTGCCAGCAGCTTAGGGACGGGATTATATGGCTACACCTTC. Translation: CASSLGTGLYGYTF.

This clonotype came up a few times. This chain links TRBV7-2 with TRBJ2-7, with 9 bases matching TRBD2. J lost 7 bases, V lost 8 bases, and 9 bases had no gene match. Germline lookup yields CDR1 SGHTA and CDR2 FQGNSA. The CDR3 totals 13 residues. CDR3 sequence (DNA): TGTGCCAGCTGCTCAAGGGCGGGAGGGGAGCAGTACTTC. Residues: CASCSRAGGEQYF.

The CDR3 nucleotides are TGTGCCAGCACCTCCAGGGGAACAGTCCGCGGCTACACCTTC. This gives the protein CASTSRGTVRGYTF. The chain links TRBV12-3 or TRBV12-4 to TRBJ1-2; tentative D call: TRBD1 (6 bases). Trimming cost V 7 bases and J 8 bases, with 20 bases left between them. This CDR3 has 14 residues.